The 21 T cell receptor beta chains below all came from one sample that was sequenced in a study of T-cell memory formation after mild COVID-19. TCRdb independently ran MiXCR on the 5' RACE reads; one entry per CDR3 protein. The table includes around 300,000 distinct CDR3 sequences, roughly an eighth detected once. Sequencing used PBMCs or a T cell subset sorted from them (not recorded which). These receptors originate from a man between 18 and 29 years old who had mild COVID-19 (a few samples of this study predate the infection). Cell type and time point are not known.

This clonotype was observed a handful of times. V and J are TRBV2 and TRBJ1-1; D unresolved. Germline V gene sequence: CDR1 SNHLY, CDR2 FYNNEI. CDR3 length equals 13 residues. Trimming removed 1 base from V and 0 bases from J, with 3 bases in between. The CDR3 nucleotides read TGTGCCAGCAGTGAAGACGTGAACACTGAAGCTTTCTTT. As protein: CASSEDVNTEAFF.

This clonotype was found a few times. The rearrangement uses TRBV20-1 and TRBJ2-1; D assignment may be TRBD1 or TRBD2 (5 bases each). CDR3 size: 17 residues. V lost 3 bases and J 0 bases, leaving 18 bases between the germline ends. Per germline, CDR1 DFQATT and CDR2 SNEGSKA (reference sequence). The CDR3 nucleotides read TGCAGTGCTAGGCCAGATGGGGACCGTATCTCCTACAATGAGCAGTTCTTC. Amino acid sequence: CSARPDGDRISYNEQFF.

This chain connects TRBV3-2 to TRBJ2-7. TRBV3-2 has pseudogene status. The CDR3 is 14 residues long. The CDR3 coding sequence is TGTGCCAGCAGCCAAGAATACGGAAGCTACGAGCAGTACGTC. Amino acids: CASSQEYGSYEQYV.

The V call is TRBV24-1, the J call TRBJ2-2; 7 positions match TRBD1. The V and J ends lost 2 bases and 7 bases, in that order; junction bases with no gene match: 3. The CDR3 consists of 14 residues. Germline V gene sequence: CDR1 KGHDR, CDR2 SFDVKD. The CDR3 loop is CATSDSTGRGELFF. DNA for the CDR3: TGTGCCACCAGTGATTCGACAGGGCGCGGGGAGCTGTTTTTT.

The V call is TRBV7-6, the J call TRBJ2-5; TRBD2 matches 15 bases. Trimming removed 6 bases from V and 4 bases from J; junction bases left unmatched: 9. The germline V gene has CDR1 SGHVS and CDR2 FNYEAQ. The CDR3 consists of 17 residues. The CDR3, as DNA: TGTGCCAGCAGACGGACTAGCGGGGGGGCCTTTCCAGAGACCCAGTACTTC. It codes for CASRRTSGGAFPETQYF.

The chain links TRBV7-2 to TRBJ1-1, with 9 positions matching TRBD1. CDR3 length equals 12 residues. The germline V gene has CDR1 SGHTA and CDR2 FQGNSA. CDR3 region: CVVGDRVTEAFF. The CDR3 nucleotides read TGTGTCGTAGGGGACAGGGTGACTGAAGCTTTCTTT.

The genes are TRBV12-3 or TRBV12-4 and TRBJ2-5; the D is unclear. The CDR3 has 12 residues. Deletions cut 6 bases from V and 5 bases from J, with 10 bases between. The CDR3 coding sequence is TGTGCCAGCAGATCCATGCTGGAGACCCAGTACTTC. Amino acid sequence: CASRSMLETQYF.

This clonotype has a handful of counts. The genes are TRBV6-2 or TRBV6-3 and TRBJ1-2; D is unclear. This CDR3 is built from 14 residues. The germline V gene has CDR1 MNHEY and CDR2 SVGEGT. Trimming cost V 0 bases and J 5 bases, with 10 bases left between them. In DNA form, the CDR3 reads TGTGCCAGCAGTTACTCCTTACTGGGATATGGCTACACCTTC. It codes for CASSYSLLGYGYTF.

This clonotype has a handful of counts. The gene calls are TRBV9 and TRBJ2-3; D gene unclear. V gave up 3 bases and J gave up 2 bases, with 7 bases separating them. CDR1 and CDR2 from the germline V gene are SGDLS and YYNGEE. The CDR3 runs 13 residues. This CDR3 is CASSAWDTDTQYF. CDR3 in DNA: TGTGCCAGCAGCGCCTGGGACACAGATACGCAGTATTTT.

This clonotype was counted between two and nine times. The V gene is TRBV4-1, the J gene TRBJ1-6; D unclear. Trimming shortened V by 4 bases and J by 11 bases, and 18 bases separated the two germline ends. Germline CDR1 MGHRA, CDR2 YSYEKL. The CDR3 runs 15 residues. The CDR3 sequence: CASSRVGRGITPLHF. In nucleotides, the CDR3 is TGCGCCAGCAGCCGTGTCGGACGGGGAATAACACCCCTCCACTTT.

The chain has TRBV5-1 and TRBJ1-1; unclear D gene. CDR1 and CDR2 (germline): SGHRS, YFSETQ. This CDR3 comprises 14 residues. Trimming pared 1 base from V and 1 base from J, leaving 8 bases between. In DNA, the CDR3 is TGCGCCAGCAGCTTGTCCCGGGGGAACACTGAAGCTTTCTTT. The encoded protein is CASSLSRGNTEAFF.

This clonotype appeared many times. The chain has TRBV5-1 and TRBJ2-5; D is possibly TRBD1 or TRBD2 (7 bases each). Between the trimmed V and J ends, which lost 6 bases and 1 base, there was a span of 13 bases. The CDR3 length is 14 residues. CDR1 is SGHRS, CDR2 YFSETQ, per germline. Written as DNA, the CDR3 is TGCGCCAGCACCCCAGGGGGGGGCCAAGAGACCCAGTACTTC. Residues: CASTPGGGQETQYF.

This clonotype was found a few times. The V gene is TRBV5-1, the J gene TRBJ1-2; D might be TRBD1 (6 bases). Per the germline V gene, CDR1 is SGHRS and CDR2 is YFSETQ. The CDR3 is made up of 14 amino acids. Trimming left V 2 bases short and J 5 bases short, with 13 bases between. CDR3: CASSFQGQGYGYTF. The CDR3 nucleotides read TGCGCCAGCAGCTTTCAGGGGCAGGGGTATGGCTACACCTTC.

This clonotype was seen only a few times. The chain is built from TRBV7-2 and TRBJ2-5, with a tentative D call TRBD2 (6 bases). Germline CDR1 SGHTA, CDR2 FQGNSA. The CDR3 has 14 amino acids. V lost 1 base and J lost 5, with 11 bases in between. CDR3 in DNA: TGTGCCAGCAGCTTAGGGGGGGAAAGGGAGACCCAGTACTTC. Encoded protein: CASSLGGERETQYF.

The table lists this clonotype with many counts. This chain connects TRBV7-2 to TRBJ2-5, with 9 bases aligning to TRBD2. The CDR3 runs 14 residues. Trimming took 6 bases from V and 2 from J; bases not matched to a gene: 4. Germline CDR1 SGHTA, CDR2 FQGNSA. CDR3 DNA sequence: TGTGCCAGCAGTTTCAGCGGGGGGCAAGAGACCCAGTACTTC. Protein: CASSFSGGQETQYF.

This clonotype was counted a few times. The rearrangement joins TRBV15 to TRBJ2-5, with 13 bases lining up with TRBD2. The ends lost 1 base at V and 1 base at J; junction bases unmatched: 3. This CDR3 region has 17 residues. Looked up from germline, CDR1 is LNHNV and CDR2 is YYDKDF (reference sequence). The CDR3 DNA reads as TGTGCCACCAGCAGAGGCAGACTAGCGGGGGGCCAAGAGACCCAGTACTTC. It codes for CATSRGRLAGGQETQYF.

The genes are TRBV28 and TRBJ1-1; weak D call: TRBD1 (5 bases). CDR3 length equals 14 residues. Germline V lookup: CDR1 MDHEN, CDR2 SYDVKM. V was trimmed by 7 bases and J by 4 bases, leaving 16 bases between them. CDR3 nucleotide sequence: TGTGCCAGCACCCCGGAAAGTAGGGGCACTGAAGCTTTCTTT. Translation: CASTPESRGTEAFF.

This clonotype has at least ten counts. This chain links TRBV7-2 with TRBJ2-5, with D possibly TRBD1 on 6 matching bases. From germline, CDR1 is SGHTA and CDR2 FQGNSA. This CDR3 has 15 amino acids. V was pared by 0 bases and J by 1 base, with 9 bases between. The DNA for the CDR3 is TGTGCCAGCAGCTTAGCGGGGGCCTTCCAAGAGACCCAGTACTTC. It yields the protein CASSLAGAFQETQYF.

This clonotype was recorded at least ten times. The genes are TRBV7-9 and TRBJ2-1; 11 bases match TRBD2. The CDR3 is 16 residues long. Germline V gene sequence: CDR1 SEHNR, CDR2 FQNEAQ (reference sequence). V shed 5 bases, J shed 4 bases, and the junction held 7 bases outside the gene matches. CDR3 residues: CASSTGTSGGYNEQFF. DNA for the CDR3: TGTGCCAGCAGCACAGGGACTAGCGGAGGTTACAATGAGCAGTTCTTC. The full variable domain, rest sourced from reference TRBV7-9 and TRBJ2-1, is DTGVSQNPRHKITKRGQNVTFRCDPISEHNRLYWYRQTLGQGPEFLTYFQNEAQLEKSRLLSDRFSAERPKGSFSTLEIQRTEQGDSAMYLCASSTGTSGGYNEQFFGPGTRLTVL.

J is TRBJ2-3 and V is TRBV20-1, with TRBD1 matching 7 bases. The V and J ends lost 1 base and 3 bases, in that order; junction bases with no gene match: 7. There are 15 residues in the CDR3. CDR1 and CDR2 from the germline V gene are DFQATT and SNEGSKA (reference sequence). CDR3 in amino acids: CSARGPRGSTDTQYF. In DNA form, the CDR3 reads TGCAGTGCTAGAGGCCCCAGGGGGTCAACAGATACGCAGTATTTT.

The sample holds a few counts of this clonotype. The chain joins TRBV5-4 to TRBJ1-2; a weak D match, TRBD1 (5 bases). CDR1 and CDR2 from the germline V gene are SGHNT and YYREEE (reference sequence). The length of the CDR3 is 14 residues. The ends were cut back, 5 bases at V and 0 bases at J, with 11 bases in the middle. The CDR3 reads CASRGTETNYGYTF. In DNA form, the CDR3 reads TGTGCCAGCAGGGGGACCGAGACTAACTATGGCTACACCTTC.